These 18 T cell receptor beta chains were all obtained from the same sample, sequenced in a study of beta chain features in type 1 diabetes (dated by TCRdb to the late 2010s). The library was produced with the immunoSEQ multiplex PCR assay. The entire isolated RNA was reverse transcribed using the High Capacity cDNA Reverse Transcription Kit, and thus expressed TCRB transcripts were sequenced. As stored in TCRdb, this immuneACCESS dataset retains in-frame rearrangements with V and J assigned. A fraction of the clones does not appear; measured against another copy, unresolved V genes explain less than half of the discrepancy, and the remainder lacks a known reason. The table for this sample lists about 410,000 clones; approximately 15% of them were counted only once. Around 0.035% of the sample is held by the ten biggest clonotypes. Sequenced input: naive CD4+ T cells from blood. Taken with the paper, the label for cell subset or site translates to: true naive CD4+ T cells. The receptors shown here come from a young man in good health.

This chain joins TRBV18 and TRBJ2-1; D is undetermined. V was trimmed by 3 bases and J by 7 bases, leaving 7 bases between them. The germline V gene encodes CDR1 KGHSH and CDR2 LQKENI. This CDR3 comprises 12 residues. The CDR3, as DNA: TGTGCCAGCTCACCTTATGAGAATGAGCAGTTCTTC. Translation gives CASSPYENEQFF.

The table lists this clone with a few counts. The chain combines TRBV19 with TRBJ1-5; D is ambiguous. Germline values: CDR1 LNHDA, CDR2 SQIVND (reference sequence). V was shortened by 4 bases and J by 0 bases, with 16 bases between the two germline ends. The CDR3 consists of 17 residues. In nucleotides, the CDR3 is TGTGCCAGTAGTAAAACAGACCGACCCTATAGCAATCAGCCCCAGCATTTT. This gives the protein CASSKTDRPYSNQPQHF.

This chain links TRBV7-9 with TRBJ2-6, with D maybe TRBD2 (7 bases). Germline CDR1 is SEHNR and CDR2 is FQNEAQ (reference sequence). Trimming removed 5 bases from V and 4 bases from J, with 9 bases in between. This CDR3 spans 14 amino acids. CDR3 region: CASSRGAGANVLTF. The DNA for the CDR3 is TGTGCCAGCAGCCGGGGGGCCGGGGCCAACGTCCTGACTTTC.

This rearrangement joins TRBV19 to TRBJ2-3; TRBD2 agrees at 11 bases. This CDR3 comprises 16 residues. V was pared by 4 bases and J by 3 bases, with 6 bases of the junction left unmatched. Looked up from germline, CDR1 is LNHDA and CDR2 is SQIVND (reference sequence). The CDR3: CASSTTSGSLTDTQYF. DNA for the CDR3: TGTGCCAGTAGTACTACTAGCGGGAGTCTGACAGATACGCAGTATTTT.

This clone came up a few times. The CDR3: CSAPIGGTNTF. The CDR3 DNA reads TGCAGTGCTCCTATTGGTGGGACCAACACCTTC. V usage is TRBV20-1 and J usage is TRBJ1-2; D is possibly TRBD1 (5 bases). The germline V and J ends were trimmed by 5 bases and 12 bases, with 16 bases remaining between them. The CDR3 covers 11 residues. Per the germline V gene, CDR1 is DFQATT and CDR2 is SNEGSKA (reference sequence).

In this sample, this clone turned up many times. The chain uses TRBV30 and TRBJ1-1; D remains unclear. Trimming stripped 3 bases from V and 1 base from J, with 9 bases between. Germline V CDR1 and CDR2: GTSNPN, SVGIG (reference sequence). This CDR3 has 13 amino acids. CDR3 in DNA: TGTGCCTGGAGCGACGTTTGGAACACTGAAGCTTTCTTT. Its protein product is CAWSDVWNTEAFF.

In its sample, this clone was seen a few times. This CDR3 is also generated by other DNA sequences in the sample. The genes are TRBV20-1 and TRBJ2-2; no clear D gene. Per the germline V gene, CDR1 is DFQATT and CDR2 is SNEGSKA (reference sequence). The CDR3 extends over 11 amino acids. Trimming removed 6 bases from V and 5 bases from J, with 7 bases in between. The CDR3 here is CSAGFTGELFF. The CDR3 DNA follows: TGCAGTGCCGGGTTTACCGGGGAGCTGTTTTTT.

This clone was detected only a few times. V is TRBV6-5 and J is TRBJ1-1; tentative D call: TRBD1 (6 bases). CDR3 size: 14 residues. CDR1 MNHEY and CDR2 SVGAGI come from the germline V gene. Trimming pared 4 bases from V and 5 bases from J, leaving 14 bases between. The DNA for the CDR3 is TGTGCCAGCAGTTCCAGGGGAGGGGGGACTGAAGCTTTCTTT. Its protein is CASSSRGGGTEAFF.

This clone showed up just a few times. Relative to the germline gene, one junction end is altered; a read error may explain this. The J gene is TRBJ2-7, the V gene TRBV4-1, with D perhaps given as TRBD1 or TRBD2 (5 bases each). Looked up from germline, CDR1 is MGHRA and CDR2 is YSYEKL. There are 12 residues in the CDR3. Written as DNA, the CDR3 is TGCGCCAGCAGCACCCGGGACGGGGAGCGGTACTTC. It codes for CASSTRDGERYF.

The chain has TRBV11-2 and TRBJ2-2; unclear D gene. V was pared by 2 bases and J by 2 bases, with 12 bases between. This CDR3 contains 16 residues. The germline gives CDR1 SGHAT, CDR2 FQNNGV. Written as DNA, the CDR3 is TGTGCCAGCAGCTTATCAGGCAGGCTAAACACCGGGGAGCTGTTTTTT. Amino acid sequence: CASSLSGRLNTGELFF. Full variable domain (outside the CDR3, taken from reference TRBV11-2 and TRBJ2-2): EAGVAQSPRYKIIEKRQSVAFWCNPISGHATLYWYQQILGQGPKLLIQFQNNGVVDDSQLPKDRFSAERLKGVDSTLKIQPAKLEDSAVYLCASSLSGRLNTGELFFGEGSRLTVL.

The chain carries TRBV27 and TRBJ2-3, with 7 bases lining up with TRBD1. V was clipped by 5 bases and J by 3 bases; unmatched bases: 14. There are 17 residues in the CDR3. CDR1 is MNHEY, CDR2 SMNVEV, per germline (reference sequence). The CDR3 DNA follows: TGTGCCAGCAGTCACCGTTCGACAGGGAAGACGACAGATACGCAGTATTTT. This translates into CASSHRSTGKTTDTQYF.

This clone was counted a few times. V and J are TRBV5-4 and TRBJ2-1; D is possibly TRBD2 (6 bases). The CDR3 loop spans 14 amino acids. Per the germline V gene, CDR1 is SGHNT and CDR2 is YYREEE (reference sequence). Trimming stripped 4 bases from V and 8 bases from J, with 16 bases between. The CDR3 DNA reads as TGTGCCAGCAGCCCGGAGGGCCCGATTGATGAGCAGTTCTTC. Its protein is CASSPEGPIDEQFF.

In DNA, the CDR3 is TGTGCCAGCAGTGAGACTAGCGGGACCCAAGAGACCCAGTACTTC. It codes for CASSETSGTQETQYF. The chain combines TRBV2 with TRBJ2-5; 11 nucleotides match TRBD2. Germline V gene lookup returns CDR1 SNHLY and CDR2 FYNNEI. The ends lost 3 bases at V and 1 base at J; junction bases unmatched: 1. The CDR3 sequence is 15 residues long.

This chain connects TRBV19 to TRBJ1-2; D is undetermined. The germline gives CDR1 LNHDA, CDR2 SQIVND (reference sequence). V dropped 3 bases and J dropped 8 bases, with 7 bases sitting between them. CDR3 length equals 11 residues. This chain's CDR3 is CASSIKVGYTF. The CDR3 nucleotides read TGTGCCAGTAGTATCAAGGTCGGCTACACCTTC.

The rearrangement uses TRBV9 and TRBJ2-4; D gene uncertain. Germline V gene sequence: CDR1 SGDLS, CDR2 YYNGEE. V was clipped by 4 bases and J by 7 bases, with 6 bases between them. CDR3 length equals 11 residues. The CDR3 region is CASSSRNIQYF. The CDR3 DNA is TGTGCCAGCAGCAGCCGTAACATTCAGTACTTC.

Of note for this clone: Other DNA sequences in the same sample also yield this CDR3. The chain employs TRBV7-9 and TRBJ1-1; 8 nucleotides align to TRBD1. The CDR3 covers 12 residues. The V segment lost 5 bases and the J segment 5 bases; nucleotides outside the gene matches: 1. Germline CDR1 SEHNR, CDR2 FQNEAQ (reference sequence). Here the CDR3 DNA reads TGTGCCAGCAGCAGACAGGGGACTGAAGCTTTCTTT. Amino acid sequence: CASSRQGTEAFF.

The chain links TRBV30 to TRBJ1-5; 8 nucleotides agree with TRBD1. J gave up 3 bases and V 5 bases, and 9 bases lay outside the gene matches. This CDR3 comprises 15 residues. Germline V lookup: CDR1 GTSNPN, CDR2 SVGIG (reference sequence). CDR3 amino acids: CAWDRGRVYNQPQHF. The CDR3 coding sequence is TGTGCCTGGGACAGGGGACGGGTGTACAATCAGCCCCAGCATTTT.

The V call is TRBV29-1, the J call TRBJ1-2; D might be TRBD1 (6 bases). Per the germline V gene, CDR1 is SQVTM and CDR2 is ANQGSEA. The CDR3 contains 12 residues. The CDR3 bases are TGCAGTGCGGACAGCACTAACTATGGCTACACCTTC. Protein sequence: CSADSTNYGYTF.